This is a list of T cell receptor beta chains from one sample in a study of T-cell reconstitution after alpha-beta-depleted transplantation in children. One entry per CDR3 protein, called by TCRdb with MiXCR from the PCR reads. The sample records 700,000 to 850,000 distinct CDR3 sequences, roughly 15% being singletons. The sample here was PBMCs, mostly from graft donor cells, taken 360 days after TCRalphabeta/CD19-depleted stem cell transplant. The receptor set was obtained from a male patient between 10 and 17 years old who had a stem cell transplant for acute lymphoblastic leukemia, so the T cells may come from the graft donor. Both conserved end residues are part of each CDR3. D genes are given only for firm matches. Some rows mark clone size as missing; the rest say once, few, many or name a class of expanded clone.

j_call v_call clone_size d_call cdr3_aa cdr3_nt
TRBJ2-3 TRBV7-3 . . CASSLTAGGPRGTQYF TGTGCCAGCAGCTTAACGGCGGGCGGACCTCGGGGTACGCAGTATTTT
TRBJ1-3 TRBV7-6 many . CASSLATRLSGNTIYF TGTGCCAGCAGCTTGGCGACACGTCTCTCTGGAAACACCATATATTTT
TRBJ1-6 TRBV20-1 many . CSATGAGLSPLHF TGCAGTGCTACTGGAGCGGGGCTTTCACCCCTCCACTTT
TRBJ2-7 TRBV7-6 many . CASSLSADEQYF TGTGCCAGCAGCTTATCAGCCGACGAGCAGTACTTC
TRBJ1-2 TRBV6-6 . TRBD1 CASSSDREDHGYTF TGTGCCAGCAGCTCCGACAGGGAGGATCATGGCTACACCTTC
TRBJ1-4 TRBV5-1 few . CASSWAGLPPLFF TGCGCCAGCAGCTGGGCCGGACTCCCTCCACTGTTTTTT
TRBJ2-7 TRBV7-3 many TRBD2 CASSRLAGGLLEQYF TGTGCCAGCAGTAGACTAGCGGGAGGGTTGCTCGAGCAGTACTTC
TRBJ1-6 TRBV7-8 many . CASSSPGAEDSPLHF TGTGCCAGCAGCTCCCCAGGAGCCGAAGATTCACCCCTCCACTTT
TRBJ1-1 TRBV2 . . CASSEEGGLMNTEAFF TGTGCCAGCAGTGAAGAGGGGGGGCTGATGAACACTGAAGCTTTCTTT
TRBJ1-3 TRBV20-1 . . CSAEPGRGNTIYF TGCAGTGCAGAACCGGGACGGGGAAACACCATATATTTT
TRBJ1-5 TRBV7-9 few TRBD1 CASSAGPTGGQPQHF TGTGCCAGCAGCGCGGGACCGACAGGGGGACAGCCCCAGCATTTT
TRBJ1-4 TRBV12-3/TRBV12-4 . TRBD1 CASKDRAPVATNEKLFF TGTGCCAGCAAAGACAGGGCCCCCGTTGCAACTAATGAAAAACTGTTTTTT
TRBJ2-1 TRBV2 . . CASSEAGGWYEQFF TGTGCCAGCAGTGAAGCGGGAGGCTGGTATGAGCAGTTCTTC
TRBJ1-3 TRBV4-1 . . CASSQDSSGGGGNTIYF TGCGCCAGCAGCCAAGATTCGAGCGGGGGCGGTGGAAACACCATATATTTT
TRBJ2-4 TRBV5-1 few . CASSQTGLAKNIQYF TGCGCCAGCAGCCAAACGGGACTAGCCAAAAACATTCAGTACTTC
TRBJ1-5 TRBV20-1 . . CSAPYSGYSQPQHF TGCAGTGCCCCCTATTCAGGGTACAGTCAGCCCCAGCATTTT
TRBJ2-1 TRBV29-1 many . CSVRAFPPYNEQFF TGCAGCGTTAGGGCTTTTCCGCCCTACAATGAGCAGTTCTTC
TRBJ2-5 TRBV5-1 . . CASSLQYGFAETQYF TGCGCCAGCAGCTTGCAATATGGTTTTGCGGAGACCCAGTACTTC
TRBJ1-2 TRBV5-6 . . CASRFPLGGGYTF TGTGCCAGCAGGTTCCCCTTGGGGGGCGGCTACACCTTC
TRBJ2-7 TRBV7-9 . . CASHDDRYEQYF TGTGCCAGCCACGACGATAGGTACGAGCAGTACTTC
TRBJ2-1 TRBV7-2 . . CASSLGLGGRDEQFF TGTGCCAGCAGCTTAGGACTAGGGGGGAGGGATGAGCAGTTCTTC
TRBJ2-3 TRBV10-1 . . CASSESWGDTQYF TGCGCCAGCAGTGAGTCGTGGGGGGATACGCAGTATTTT
TRBJ1-1 TRBV15 few . CATSRQGTSSEAFF TGTGCCACCAGCAGACAGGGGACTTCCTCTGAAGCTTTCTTT
TRBJ1-3 TRBV9 once TRBD1 CASSVVGTGSGNTIYF TGTGCCAGCAGCGTAGTCGGGACAGGCTCTGGAAACACCATATATTTT
TRBJ2-7 TRBV2 . TRBD2 CASSGISASGLDSYEQYF TGTGCCAGCAGTGGAATTTCGGCTAGCGGCCTTGACTCCTACGAGCAGTACTTC
TRBJ2-3 TRBV7-6 many TRBD1 CASSYRGPGDTQYF TGTGCCAGCAGCTACAGGGGTCCGGGAGATACGCAGTATTTT
TRBJ2-2 TRBV5-6 . . CASSHSQTGELFF TGTGCCAGCAGCCATAGTCAAACCGGGGAGCTGTTTTTT
TRBJ2-3 TRBV12-3/TRBV12-4 many . CASSLAYRGADTQYF TGTGCCAGCAGTTTAGCGTACAGAGGGGCAGATACGCAGTATTTT
TRBJ2-3 TRBV5-1 many TRBD2 CASSLLAGGPTDTQYF TGTGCCAGCAGCTTACTCGCGGGGGGGCCCACAGATACGCAGTATTTT
TRBJ1-1 TRBV7-3 . TRBD1 CASSLVDRDTEAFF TGTGCCAGCAGCTTAGTGGACAGGGATACTGAAGCTTTCTTT
TRBJ1-3 TRBV15 . . CATRKGGSGNTIYF TGTGCCACCAGAAAAGGAGGCTCTGGAAACACCATATATTTT
TRBJ2-3 TRBV20-1 few . CSARDGRRGYTDTQYF TGCAGTGCTAGAGATGGGCGGCGGGGATACACAGATACGCAGTATTTT
TRBJ2-1 TRBV19 . . CASSIVRYNEQFF TGTGCCAGTAGTATAGTTCGCTACAATGAGCAGTTCTTC
TRBJ2-3 TRBV5-1 few . CASHHGPTDTQYF TGCGCCAGCCATCACGGACCCACAGATACGCAGTATTTT
TRBJ2-1 TRBV20-1 few . CSARPLRLARNEQFF TGCAGTGCTAGGCCCCTCCGGCTAGCGCGCAATGAGCAGTTCTTC
TRBJ2-7 TRBV7-2 few . CASSLLPTVGNEQYF TGTGCCAGCAGCCTCCTGCCGACGGTGGGAAACGAGCAGTACTTC
TRBJ1-5 TRBV5-1 many . CASSLMDLNQPQHF TGCGCCAGCAGCTTGATGGATTTAAATCAGCCCCAGCATTTT
TRBJ2-2 TRBV6-1 . TRBD1 CASSQRYRGRRTGELFF TGTGCCAGCAGTCAGAGATACAGGGGTCGTCGCACCGGGGAGCTGTTTTTT
TRBJ2-7 TRBV4-1 few . CASSQDKVSLGNEQYF TGCGCCAGCAGCCAAGATAAAGTCTCCCTGGGTAACGAGCAGTACTTC
TRBJ2-2 TRBV3-1 once TRBD2 CASSLPSGKDGELFF TGTGCCAGCAGCCTACCTAGCGGGAAGGACGGGGAGCTGTTTTTT
TRBJ1-1 TRBV27 few TRBD1 CASSIRQGWSNTEAFF TGTGCCAGCAGCATTAGACAGGGGTGGTCGAACACTGAAGCTTTCTTT
TRBJ1-6 TRBV25-1 many . CASSKQGWNSPLHF TGTGCCAGCAGCAAACAGGGTTGGAATTCACCCCTCCACTTT
TRBJ2-2 TRBV7-9 . . CASSSLESRDTGELFF TGTGCCAGCAGCTCCCTGGAGTCGCGAGACACCGGGGAGCTGTTTTTT
TRBJ2-3 TRBV15 many . CATSRVSTPTDTQYF TGTGCCACCAGCAGAGTCAGTACTCCCACAGATACGCAGTATTTT
TRBJ2-2 TRBV27 . . CASSPRRGQTGELFF TGTGCCAGCAGTCCCAGACGGGGGCAAACCGGGGAGCTGTTTTTT
TRBJ2-7 TRBV29-1 . TRBD2 CSAAGGNPSYEQYF TGCAGCGCTGCCGGGGGGAATCCCAGCTACGAGCAGTACTTC
TRBJ2-2 TRBV3-1 . . CASSQEVIDTGELFF TGTGCCAGCAGCCAAGAGGTGATTGATACCGGGGAGCTGTTTTTT
TRBJ2-4 TRBV12-3/TRBV12-4 . TRBD1 CASTLGTENIQYF TGTGCCAGCACCCTGGGGACAGAAAACATTCAGTACTTC
TRBJ2-2 TRBV20-1 few TRBD2 CSAPGGDPFSGELFF TGCAGTGCCCCGGGAGGGGATCCCTTTTCCGGGGAGCTGTTTTTT
TRBJ2-1 TRBV5-1 few TRBD2 CASSSRTSGGYEQFF TGCGCCAGCAGCAGCCGGACTAGCGGGGGATATGAGCAGTTCTTC
TRBJ2-1 TRBV27 . TRBD2 CASTRLASGIKVGYNEQFF TGTGCCAGCACGCGCTTGGCTAGCGGGATTAAGGTGGGGTACAATGAGCAGTTCTTC
TRBJ1-4 TRBV27 . . CASSFRRHTNEKLFF TGTGCCAGCAGTTTCCGCCGACACACGAATGAAAAACTGTTTTTT
TRBJ1-2 TRBV25-1 . TRBD1 CASREGAHGYTF TGTGCCAGCCGAGAGGGGGCCCATGGCTACACCTTC
TRBJ2-7 TRBV20-1 . . CSAELGLPPYEQYF TGCAGTGCCGAATTAGGGCTGCCCCCCTACGAGCAGTACTTC